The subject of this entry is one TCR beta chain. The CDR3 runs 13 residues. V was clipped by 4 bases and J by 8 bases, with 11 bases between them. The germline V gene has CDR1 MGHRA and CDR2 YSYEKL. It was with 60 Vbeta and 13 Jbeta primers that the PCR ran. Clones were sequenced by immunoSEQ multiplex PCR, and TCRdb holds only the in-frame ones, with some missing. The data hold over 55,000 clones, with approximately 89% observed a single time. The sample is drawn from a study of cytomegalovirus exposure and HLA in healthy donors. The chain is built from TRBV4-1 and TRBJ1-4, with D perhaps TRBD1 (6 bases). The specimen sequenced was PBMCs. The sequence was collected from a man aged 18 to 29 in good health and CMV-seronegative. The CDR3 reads CASSRNRDEKLFF. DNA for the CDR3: TGCGCCAGCAGCCGCAACAGGGACGAAAAACTGTTTTTT.